The 11 T cell receptor beta chains reported below all come from one sample, sequenced in a study of T cell repertoires in ileal Crohn's disease. Produced via immunoSEQ multiplex PCR; TCRdb's table is partial and in-frame only. This table has roughly 3,000 clones, 75% to 85% appearing once. The time point: proximal margin of the surgical specimen (macroscopically non-inflamed). The sample was ileal tissue. The receptor source for this set is an adult with Crohn's disease.

The CDR3 spells CASSTRSGGANYGYTF. DNA for the CDR3: TGTGCCAGTAGTACCCGATCGGGGGGGGCTAACTATGGCTACACCTTC. The chain couples TRBV19 to TRBJ1-2, with D perhaps matching TRBD1 (5 bases). The length of the CDR3 is 16 residues. V shed 4 bases and J shed 0 bases, with 15 bases lying between them. The V gene's germline CDR1 is LNHDA and CDR2 SQIVND (reference sequence). Based on the CDR3 plus reference TRBV19 and TRBJ1-2, the full variable domain is DGGITQSPKYLFRKEGQNVTLSCEQNLNHDAMYWYRQDPGQGLRLIYYSQIVNDFQKGDIAEGYSVSREKKESFPLTVTSAQKNPTAFYLCASSTRSGGANYGYTFGSGTRLTVV.

The V gene is TRBV13, the J gene TRBJ2-1; TRBD1 is a possible D gene (6 bases). V was cut by 5 bases and J by 7 bases, with 18 bases left in between. The CDR3 consists of 15 residues. Germline CDR1 reads PRHDT; CDR2 reads FYEKMQ (reference sequence). The CDR3 here is CASSAPDQGFNEQFF. CDR3 bases: TGTGCCAGCAGCGCCCCGGACCAGGGGTTTAATGAGCAGTTCTTC.

The J gene is TRBJ1-1, the V gene TRBV13; 10 bases match TRBD1. CDR3 size: 16 residues. J gave up 1 base and V 1 base, and 3 bases lay outside the gene matches. CDR1 and CDR2 from the germline V gene are PRHDT and FYEKMQ (reference sequence). The DNA of the CDR3 is TGTGCCAGCAGCTTAGAGACAGGGGGCGAGAACACTGAAGCTTTCTTT. Translating gives CASSLETGGENTEAFF.

The gene calls are TRBV6-1 and TRBJ2-2; TRBD1 matches at 9 bases. Trimming cost V 6 bases and J 8 bases; bases outside gene matches: 10. Per the germline V gene, CDR1 is MNHNS and CDR2 is SASEGT. This CDR3 has 15 amino acids. The CDR3 coding sequence is TGTGCCAGCAGAGTTACTCACAGGGGGCATGGGGAGCTGTTTTTT. Translation gives CASRVTHRGHGELFF.

The rearrangement links TRBV9 to TRBJ1-4; 8 nucleotides agree with TRBD1. With 1 base clipped from V and 6 bases from J, the junction kept 5 bases outside the gene matches. The CDR3 contains 15 residues. Looked up from germline, CDR1 is SGDLS and CDR2 is YYNGEE. Written as DNA, the CDR3 is TGTGCCAGCAGCGTAACGGGACAGGTCCATGAAAAACTGTTTTTT. Amino acid sequence: CASSVTGQVHEKLFF.

The chain employs TRBV10-3 and TRBJ2-1, with D perhaps assigned TRBD1 or TRBD2 (5 bases each). The CDR3 sequence is 12 residues long. CDR1 is ENHRY and CDR2 is SYGVKD in the germline V gene. Trimming shortened V by 4 bases and J by 9 bases, and 10 bases separated the two germline ends. CDR3 nucleotide sequence: TGTGCCATCAGTGGGGACCCCCCTGAGCAGTTCTTC. Translated: CAISGDPPEQFF.

The chain uses TRBV28 and TRBJ2-1, with D possibly being TRBD2 (6 bases). V lost 11 bases and J lost 0, with 11 bases in between. There are 13 residues in the CDR3. In germline, CDR1 is MDHEN, CDR2 SYDVKM. The CDR3 loop reads CALRGSSYNEQFF. The DNA for the CDR3 is TGTGCCCTTCGGGGGAGCTCCTACAATGAGCAGTTCTTC.

This clone has a single count. The chain recombines TRBV6-5 with TRBJ2-7, with D uncertain. The CDR3 contains 14 residues. Germline V CDR1 and CDR2: MNHEY, SVGAGI. Trimming removed 6 bases at V and 0 bases at J, with 12 bases between. The CDR3 DNA reads as TGTGCCAGCAGGAGGACCCAAAGCTCCTACGAGCAGTACTTC. This gives the protein CASRRTQSSYEQYF.

The V gene is TRBV5-5, the J gene TRBJ2-3; D ambiguous. Germline V gene data show CDR1 as SGHKS and CDR2 as YYEKEE (reference sequence). V was cut by 0 bases and J by 3 bases, with 5 bases left in between. This CDR3 is built from 13 residues. CDR3 amino acids: CASSLARTDTQYF. The DNA of the CDR3 is TGTGCCAGCAGCTTGGCCAGGACAGATACGCAGTATTTT.

The chain combines TRBV7-9 with TRBJ2-7; 9 bases match TRBD1. CDR1 is SEHNR, CDR2 FQNEAQ, per germline (reference sequence). Trimming removed 5 bases from V and 2 bases from J; junction bases left unmatched: 7. This CDR3 comprises 15 residues. The CDR3 nucleotides are TGTGCCAGCAGCGCTGGGACAGGGAAACCCTACGAGCAGTACTTC. It codes for CASSAGTGKPYEQYF.

The chain uses TRBV28 and TRBJ2-6; maybe TRBD1 (6 bases). Trimming left V 7 bases short and J 0 bases short, with 7 bases between. The CDR3 runs 14 residues. Germline loops: CDR1 MDHEN, CDR2 SYDVKM. In DNA, the CDR3 is TGTGCCAGCAAACAGGGCTCTGGGGCCAACGTCCTGACTTTC. Protein sequence: CASKQGSGANVLTF.